A selection of T cell receptor beta chains follows, all from one sample in a study of tumor T cells in aggressive B-cell lymphoma. The protocol was immunoSEQ multiplex PCR, while the TCRdb copy is restricted to in-frame clones and leaves out a portion. This table holds thousands of clones, roughly nine tenths found once. The specimen was tumor tissue. These receptors were obtained from an adult with diffuse large B cell lymphoma. CDR3s include the opening cysteine and the closing phenylalanine or tryptophan. The D gene is left open where the match is weak. Not all rows give a size; the values are once, few, many and, for expanded clones, a class.

size	D	V	J	CDR3	DNA
once	TRBD1	TRBV7-8	TRBJ1-2	CASSLGQGYGYTF	TGTGCCAGCAGCTTGGGACAGGGCTATGGCTACACCTTC
.	.	TRBV7-8	TRBJ1-6	CASSLVGANSPLHF	TGTGCCAGCAGCTTAGTGGGGGCAAATTCACCCCTCCATTTT
once	.	TRBV15	TRBJ1-6	CATSRVPLDSRNSPLHF	TGTGCCACCAGCAGAGTACCGTTGGACAGCCGAAATTCACCCCTCCACTTT
once	.	TRBV7-9	TRBJ2-5	CASSLAMETQYF	TGTGCCAGCAGCTTAGCTATGGAGACCCAGTACTTC
few	TRBD1	TRBV19	TRBJ2-5	CASSVWTGDLETQYF	TGTGCCAGTAGTGTTTGGACAGGGGATCTGGAGACCCAGTACTTC
.	.	TRBV5-1	TRBJ2-1	CASSSGFSEQFF	TGCGCCAGCAGCTCAGGGTTCTCTGAGCAGTTCTTC
.	TRBD1	TRBV5-1	TRBJ2-1	CASQGQDLTLYNEQFF	TGCGCCAGCCAGGGACAGGATCTAACCCTATACAATGAGCAGTTCTTC
.	TRBD2	TRBV15	TRBJ2-1	CATSRDPGRGYNEQFF	TGTGCCACCAGCAGAGACCCGGGGAGGGGATACAATGAGCAGTTCTTC
.	TRBD1	TRBV5-1	TRBJ1-2	CASMATTGLNYGYTF	TGCGCCAGCATGGCCACGACAGGGTTAAACTATGGCTACACCTTC
.	TRBD1	TRBV18	TRBJ2-4	CASSPPGTGNIQYF	TGTGCCAGCTCACCGCCCGGGACAGGAAACATTCAGTACTTC
.	TRBD2	TRBV28	TRBJ2-1	CATGLAGYNEQFF	TGTGCCACTGGACTAGCGGGCTACAATGAGCAGTTCTTC
.	.	TRBV7-9	TRBJ2-7	CASSLAQGGEQYF	TGTGCCAGCAGCTTAGCGCAGGGGGGCGAGCAGTACTTC
once	.	TRBV19	TRBJ1-2	CASSIGRGLGNYGYTF	TGTGCCAGTAGTATAGGAAGGGGTTTGGGTAACTATGGCTACACCTTC
.	TRBD1	TRBV5-6	TRBJ1-1	CASSLLGQGARTEAFF	TGTGCCAGCAGCTTGCTGGGACAGGGGGCGCGGACTGAAGCTTTCTTT
.	.	TRBV4-1	TRBJ1-2	CASSQTGTVGYGYTF	TGCGCCAGCAGCCAGACCGGAACAGTTGGCTATGGCTACACCTTC
.	.	TRBV18	TRBJ1-4	CASSPVRANEKLFF	TGTGCCAGCTCACCAGTCAGGGCTAATGAAAAACTGTTTTTT
.	.	TRBV6-4	TRBJ2-1	CASSLHSGRRYNEQFF	TGTGCCAGCAGTCTCCACTCAGGGAGGAGATACAATGAGCAGTTCTTC
.	.	TRBV7-2	TRBJ2-7	CASSLGGLYSYEQYF	TGTGCCAGCAGCTTAGGGGGACTGTACTCCTACGAGCAGTACTTC
.	.	TRBV5-6	TRBJ2-7	CASSLRNYRAHPYEQYF	TGTGCCAGCAGCTTAAGAAACTACAGGGCTCATCCCTACGAGCAGTACTTC
.	TRBD1	TRBV5-1	TRBJ2-3	CASSTGQVRLSTDTQYF	TGCGCCAGCAGCACGGGACAGGTTAGACTTAGCACAGATACGCAGTATTTT
.	.	TRBV5-6	TRBJ1-1	CASSSQVRTEAFF	TGTGCCAGCAGCTCCCAGGTACGCACTGAAGCTTTCTTT
.	.	TRBV9	TRBJ2-3	CASSVATTGRTDTQYF	TGTGCCAGCAGCGTAGCTACGACAGGGAGGACAGATACGCAGTATTTT